This T cell receptor (beta chain) was recovered during a study of glioma-infiltrating T cells (dated by TCRdb to 2015 to 2016). For context, the study as a whole: Glioma tissue, non-neoplastic brain tissue and matched peripheral blood mononuclear cells were used as sources from which TCR alpha- and beta-chain repertoires were sequenced. To measure how far tissue and blood T-cell populations diverged, each tissue-infiltrating repertoire was compared against the peripheral blood repertoire of the same patient. The paired cohort was made up of three low-grade glioma patients, under ten primary glioblastoma patients and three non-glioma patients who contributed non-neoplastic brain tissue. General findings and caveats noted by the study authors: In non-neoplastic patients, VJ-independent divergence between tissue and blood fell below expectation, whereas in all gliomas, and especially in low-grade gliomas, the divergence rose above expectation. Only a very small number of CDR3 sequences turned up in both tissue and blood, a result put down to high CDR3 diversity combined with limited sampling. The group comparisons were based on small numbers of patients: three non-neoplastic, three low-grade glioma and several glioblastoma patients.

The iRepertoire nested amplicon-rescue multiplex PCR (arm-PCR) platform was used to amplify TCR alpha and beta CDR3 regions from RNA. The input for one-step reverse transcription and amplification was about 85-400 ng of either tissue mRNA or PBMC total RNA. Following bead purification, Illumina adapters were added by a secondary multiplex PCR, and libraries between 200 and 400 bp were gel-purified. Internal 6-nucleotide barcodes were carried by the libraries and were used for demultiplexing. The libraries were sequenced on an Illumina MiSeq using 2x220 or 2x250 nucleotide paired-end reads. In the authors' own workflow: Paired reads were merged using FLASH 1.2.11 and aligned with BWA-MEM to the GRCh37 human genome, and TRA and TRB reads were then extracted. An IMGT-derived reference of cassette sequences and CDR3 motifs, with pseudogenes included, was used for V and J assignment. Three-frame translation of reads was performed, and productive CDR3s were defined as those with a C...FGXG motif and no stop codons. A clonotype was defined as a unique combination of a V-J cassette pair and a CDR3 amino acid sequence. Filtering of reads was based on Hamming distance, with the threshold set by the sequence error rate of each sample in mapped regions. In-frame beta chains were kept once TCRdb had trimmed the public reads at Q25 with fastp and called clones with MiXCR. Rows matching on CDR3 protein sequence are summarized as one entry with the most common DNA and genes. V and J calls and clone size were set by TCRdb, not the authors. Here the sample has under 200,000 distinct CDR3 sequences; about 40% occur a single time. 5.2% of the sample is in the top ten clones.

Turning to this clonotype: No antigen is known for it. This could be a read error, since a much larger clone is one nucleotide away.

From cysteine to phenylalanine, the CDR3 is 15 amino acids long. This entry keeps only the CDR3 DNA: 45 bases, framed from base 1. Via the germline V gene, CDR1 is MNHEY and CDR2 SVGEGT. V is cut back by 7 bases and J by 0 bases, with 9 bases in the junction unmatched. Rearrangement joined TRBV6-2 or TRBV6-3 to TRBJ2-7, with 7 middle bases fitting TRBD2. The receptor's source is a human donor with low-grade glioma or glioblastoma, undergoing nonglioma brain surgery, or in good health (not recorded which). Input material: glioma tissue, nonneoplastic brain tissue, or PBMCs (not recorded which). The CDR3 sequence is CASIPGGATSYEQYF. Here is the DNA: TGTGCCAGCATTCCGGGGGGTGCAACCTCCTACGAGCAGTACTTC.